These T cell receptor beta chains were read from a single sample in a study of radiation and T cells in renal cell carcinoma. The repertoire was sequenced with immunoSEQ multiplex PCR; TCRdb's copy has only in-frame clones and lacks some. The table records 70,000 or so clones, over 80% of them present only once. The source was blood, collected from a patient whose treatment included radiotherapy and nephrectomy. These receptors were obtained from a man in his 60s with renal cell carcinoma. CDR3s include the opening cysteine and the closing phenylalanine or tryptophan. D genes are given only for firm matches. Some rows mark clone size as missing; the rest say once, few, many or name a class of expanded clone.

J | D | size | V | CDR3 | DNA
TRBJ2-7 | . | . | TRBV7-9 | CASSSDTGYEQYF | TGTGCCAGCAGCTCGGACACGGGCTACGAGCAGTACTTC
TRBJ2-2 | . | . | TRBV28 | CASSGKGTGELFF | TGTGCCAGCAGTGGCAAGGGGACCGGGGAGCTGTTTTTT
TRBJ2-3 | . | . | TRBV28 | CASILQGGDTQYF | TGTGCCAGCATCCTGCAGGGGGGCGATACGCAGTATTTT
TRBJ1-1 | . | . | TRBV5-4 | CASSSEPGLALNTEAFF | TGTGCCAGCAGCTCCGAGCCCGGGTTAGCGTTGAACACTGAAGCTTTCTTT
TRBJ1-5 | TRBD1 | . | TRBV19 | CASSPLGQGGNQPQHF | TGTGCCAGTAGTCCCCTGGGACAGGGAGGCAATCAGCCCCAGCATTTT
TRBJ2-3 | TRBD2 | once | TRBV7-3 | CASSLREGDTQYF | TGTGCCAGCAGCTTGCGGGAGGGGGATACGCAGTATTTT
TRBJ2-7 | TRBD1 | . | TRBV5-1 | CASSLDRGQYEQYF | TGCGCCAGCAGCTTGGACAGGGGGCAGTACGAGCAGTACTTC
TRBJ2-6 | TRBD2 | . | TRBV28 | CASSLSYGGRSSGANVLTF | TGTGCCAGCAGTCTTTCTTACGGGGGGAGATCCTCTGGGGCCAACGTCCTGACTTTC
TRBJ1-2 | TRBD1 | . | TRBV7-8 | CASSLTGGDYGYTF | TGTGCCAGCAGCCTGACAGGGGGCGACTATGGCTACACCTTC
TRBJ1-2 | . | . | TRBV5-1 | CASSQATGTNYGYTF | TGCGCCAGCAGCCAGGCAACAGGGACTAACTATGGCTACACCTTC
TRBJ2-3 | . | . | TRBV5-6 | CASSLEVGTFTDTQYF | TGTGCCAGCAGCTTGGAAGTGGGAACCTTCACAGATACGCAGTATTTT
TRBJ2-2 | . | . | TRBV19 | CASRHHGTLGMGLFF | TGTGCCAGTCGTCACCACGGGACTCTTGGTATGGGGCTGTTTTTT